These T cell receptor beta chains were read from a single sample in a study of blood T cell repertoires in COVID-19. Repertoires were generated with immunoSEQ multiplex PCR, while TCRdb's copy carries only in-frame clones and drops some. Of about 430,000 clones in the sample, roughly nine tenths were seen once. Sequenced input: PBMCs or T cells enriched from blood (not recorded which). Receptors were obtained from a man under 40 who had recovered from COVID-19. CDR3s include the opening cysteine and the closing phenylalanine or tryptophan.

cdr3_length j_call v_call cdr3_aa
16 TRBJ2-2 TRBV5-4 CASSLGRTSDFVELFF
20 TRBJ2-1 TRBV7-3 CASSLNPGQGARRGDNEQFF
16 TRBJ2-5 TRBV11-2 CASSFGGALGQETQYF
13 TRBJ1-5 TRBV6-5 CASDRGGGEPQHF
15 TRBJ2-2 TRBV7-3 CASSPQEGFTGELFF
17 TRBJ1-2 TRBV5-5 CASSLEGLGGIDYGYTF
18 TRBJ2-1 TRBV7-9 CASSLVGASGIFYNEQFF
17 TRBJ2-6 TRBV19 CASSDRGGSSGANVLTF
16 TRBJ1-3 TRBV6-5 CASSLPQGQSGNTIYF
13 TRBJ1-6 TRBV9 CASSAGGSSPLHF
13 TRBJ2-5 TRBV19 CASSNTGGETQYF
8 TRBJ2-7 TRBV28 CAILEQYF
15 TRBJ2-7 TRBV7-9 CASSIAGTGAYEQYF
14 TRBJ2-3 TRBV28 CASRTDYSTDTQYF
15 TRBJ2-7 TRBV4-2 CASSQDSEGSYEQYF
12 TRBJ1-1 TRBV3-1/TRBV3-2 CASSQHGTEAFF
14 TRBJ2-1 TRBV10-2 CATTLAGDYNEQFF
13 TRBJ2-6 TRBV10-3 CAISESTGSVLTF
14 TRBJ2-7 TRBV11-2 CASSLVADSYEQYF
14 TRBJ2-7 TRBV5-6 CGSSFERTGGEQYF
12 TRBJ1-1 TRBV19 CASSGGGTEAFF
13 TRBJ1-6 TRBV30 CAWSGQGASPLHF
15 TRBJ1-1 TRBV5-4 CASSGGGTLNTEAFF
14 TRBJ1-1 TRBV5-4 CASSSILTFTEAFF
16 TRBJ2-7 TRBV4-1 CASSQVYGGVPYEQYF
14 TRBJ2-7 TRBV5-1 CASSLGQGGSEQYF
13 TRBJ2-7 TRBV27 CASSLGRAYEQYF
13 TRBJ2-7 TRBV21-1 CASSTDRDDEQYF
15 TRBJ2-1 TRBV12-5 CASGTGTGGTDEQFF
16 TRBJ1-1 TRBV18 CASSPLREGWNTEAFF
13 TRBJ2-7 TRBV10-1 CATRQGTFNEQYF
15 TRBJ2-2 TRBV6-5 CASNLQGAIGGELFF
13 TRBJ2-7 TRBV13 CASSSDQGSEQYF
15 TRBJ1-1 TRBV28 CASSFPGTVNTEAFF
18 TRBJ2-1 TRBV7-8 CASSSDSGLAGAYNEQFF
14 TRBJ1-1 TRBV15 CATSPRQVSDEAFF
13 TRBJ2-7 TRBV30 CAWSKIHFYEQYF
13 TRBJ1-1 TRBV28 CASSLGQNTEAFF
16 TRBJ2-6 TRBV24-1 CATSVTGGSGANVLTF
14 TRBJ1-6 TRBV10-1 CASSQDRNNSPLHF
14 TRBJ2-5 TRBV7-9 CASSATSGRPELYF
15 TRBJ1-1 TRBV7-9 CASSSGQGMRTEAFF
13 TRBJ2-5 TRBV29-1 CSVVKQDQETQYF